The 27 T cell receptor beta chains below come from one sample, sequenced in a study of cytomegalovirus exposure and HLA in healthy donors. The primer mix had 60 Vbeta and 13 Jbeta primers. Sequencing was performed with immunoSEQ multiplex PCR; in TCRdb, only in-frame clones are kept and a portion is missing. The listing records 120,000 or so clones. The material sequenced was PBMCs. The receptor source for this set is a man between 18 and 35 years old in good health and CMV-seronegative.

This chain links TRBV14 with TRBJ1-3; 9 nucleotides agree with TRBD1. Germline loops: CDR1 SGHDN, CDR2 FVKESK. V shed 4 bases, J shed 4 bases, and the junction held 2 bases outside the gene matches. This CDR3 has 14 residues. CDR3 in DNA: TGTGCCAGCAGCCCAGGGACAGGGGGAAACACCATATATTTT. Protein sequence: CASSPGTGGNTIYF.

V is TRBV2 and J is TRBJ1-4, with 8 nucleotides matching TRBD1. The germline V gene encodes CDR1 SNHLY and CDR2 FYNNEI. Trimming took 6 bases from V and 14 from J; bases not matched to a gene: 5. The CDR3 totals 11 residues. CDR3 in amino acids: CASSPTGGLFF. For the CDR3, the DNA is TGTGCCAGCAGCCCCACAGGGGGGCTGTTTTTT.

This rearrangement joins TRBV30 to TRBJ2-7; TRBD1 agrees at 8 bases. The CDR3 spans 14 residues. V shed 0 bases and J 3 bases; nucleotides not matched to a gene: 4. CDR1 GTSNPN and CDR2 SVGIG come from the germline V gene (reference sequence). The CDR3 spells CAWSVTGDLYEQYF. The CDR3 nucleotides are TGTGCCTGGAGTGTGACAGGGGATCTCTACGAGCAGTACTTC.

The CDR3 loop is CATLRQGEAFF. CDR3 nucleotides: TGTGCCACCCTAAGACAGGGTGAGGCTTTCTTT. The chain has TRBV28 and TRBJ1-1; 7 bases are a match to TRBD1. The CDR3 loop spans 11 amino acids. Trimming at V came to 10 bases and at J to 11 bases, leaving 10 bases not matched to a gene. CDR1 is MDHEN and CDR2 is SYDVKM in the germline V gene.

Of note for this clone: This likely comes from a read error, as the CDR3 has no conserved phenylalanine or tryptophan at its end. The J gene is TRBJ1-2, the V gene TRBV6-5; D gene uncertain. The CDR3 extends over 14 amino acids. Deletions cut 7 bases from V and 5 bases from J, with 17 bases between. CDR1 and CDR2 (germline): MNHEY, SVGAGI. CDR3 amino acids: CASKVDTRIYGYTL. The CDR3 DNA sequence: TGTGCCAGCAAGGTAGACACCCGGATATATGGCTACACCCTC.

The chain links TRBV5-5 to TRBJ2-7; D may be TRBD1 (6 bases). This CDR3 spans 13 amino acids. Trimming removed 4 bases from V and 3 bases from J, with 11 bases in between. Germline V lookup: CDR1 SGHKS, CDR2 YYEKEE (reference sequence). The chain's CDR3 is CASSPRQVYEQYF. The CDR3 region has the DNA TGTGCCAGCAGCCCGAGACAGGTCTACGAGCAGTACTTC.

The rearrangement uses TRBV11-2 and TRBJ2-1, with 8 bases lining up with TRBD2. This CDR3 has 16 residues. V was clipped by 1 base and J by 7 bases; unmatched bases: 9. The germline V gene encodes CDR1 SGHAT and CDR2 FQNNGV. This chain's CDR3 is CASSLGGIAGLNEQFF. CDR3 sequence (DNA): TGTGCCAGCAGCTTAGGGGGTATAGCGGGACTGAATGAGCAGTTCTTC. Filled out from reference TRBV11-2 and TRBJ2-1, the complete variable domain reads EAGVAQSPRYKIIEKRQSVAFWCNPISGHATLYWYQQILGQGPKLLIQFQNNGVVDDSQLPKDRFSAERLKGVDSTLKIQPAKLEDSAVYLCASSLGGIAGLNEQFFGPGTRLTVL.

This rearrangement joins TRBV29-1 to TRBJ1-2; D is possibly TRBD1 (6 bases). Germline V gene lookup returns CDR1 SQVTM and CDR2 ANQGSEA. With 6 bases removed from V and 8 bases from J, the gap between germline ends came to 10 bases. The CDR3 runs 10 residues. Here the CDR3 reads CSVQGNGYTF. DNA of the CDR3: TGCAGCGTCCAGGGGAACGGCTACACCTTC.

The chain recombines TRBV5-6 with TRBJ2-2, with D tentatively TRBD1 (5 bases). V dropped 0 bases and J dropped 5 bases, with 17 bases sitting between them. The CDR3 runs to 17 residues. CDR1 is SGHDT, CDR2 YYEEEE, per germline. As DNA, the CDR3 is TGTGCCAGCAGCTTGGACAGGACGAAAATTCAAACCGGGGAGCTGTTTTTT. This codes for CASSLDRTKIQTGELFF. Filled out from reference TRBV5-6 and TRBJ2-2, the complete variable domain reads DAGVTQSPTHLIKTRGQQVTLRCSPKSGHDTVSWYQQALGQGPQFIFQYYEEEERQRGNFPDRFSGHQFPNYSSELNVNALLLGDSALYLCASSLDRTKIQTGELFFGEGSRLTVL.

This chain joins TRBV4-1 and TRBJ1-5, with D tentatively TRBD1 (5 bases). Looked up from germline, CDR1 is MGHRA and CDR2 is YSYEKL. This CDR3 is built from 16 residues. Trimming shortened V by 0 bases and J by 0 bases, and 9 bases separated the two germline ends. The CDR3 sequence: CASSQDGGNSNQPQHF. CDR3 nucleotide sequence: TGCGCCAGCAGCCAAGATGGGGGGAATAGCAATCAGCCCCAGCATTTT.

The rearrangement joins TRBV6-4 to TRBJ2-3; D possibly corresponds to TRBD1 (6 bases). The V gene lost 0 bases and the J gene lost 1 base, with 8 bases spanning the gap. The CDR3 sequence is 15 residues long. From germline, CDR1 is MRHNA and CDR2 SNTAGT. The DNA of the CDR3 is TGTGCCAGCAGTGACTCGTCAGGGGGCACAGATACGCAGTATTTT. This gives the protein CASSDSSGGTDTQYF.

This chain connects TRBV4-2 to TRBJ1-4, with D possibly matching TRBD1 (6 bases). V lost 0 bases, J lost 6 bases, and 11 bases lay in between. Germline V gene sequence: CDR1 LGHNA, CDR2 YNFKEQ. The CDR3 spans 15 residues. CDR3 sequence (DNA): TGTGCCAGCAGCCAAGATTGGGACATGGATGAAAAACTGTTTTTT. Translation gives CASSQDWDMDEKLFF.

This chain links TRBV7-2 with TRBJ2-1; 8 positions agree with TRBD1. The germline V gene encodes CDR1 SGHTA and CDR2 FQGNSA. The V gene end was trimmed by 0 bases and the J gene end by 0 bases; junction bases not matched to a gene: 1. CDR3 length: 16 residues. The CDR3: CASSLAGTGSYNEQFF. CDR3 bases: TGTGCCAGCAGCTTAGCCGGGACAGGCTCCTACAATGAGCAGTTCTTC.

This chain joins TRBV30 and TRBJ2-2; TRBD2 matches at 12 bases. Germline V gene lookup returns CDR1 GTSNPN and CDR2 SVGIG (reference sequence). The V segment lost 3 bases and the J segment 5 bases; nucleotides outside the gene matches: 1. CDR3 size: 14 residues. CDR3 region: CAWRLAGGTGELFF. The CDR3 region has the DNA TGTGCCTGGAGACTAGCGGGGGGTACCGGGGAGCTGTTTTTT.

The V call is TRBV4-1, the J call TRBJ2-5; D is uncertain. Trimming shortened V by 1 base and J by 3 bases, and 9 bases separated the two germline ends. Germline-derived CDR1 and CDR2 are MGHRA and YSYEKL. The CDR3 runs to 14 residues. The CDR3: CASSQVIVKETQYF. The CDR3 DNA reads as TGCGCCAGCAGCCAAGTAATCGTAAAAGAGACCCAGTACTTC.

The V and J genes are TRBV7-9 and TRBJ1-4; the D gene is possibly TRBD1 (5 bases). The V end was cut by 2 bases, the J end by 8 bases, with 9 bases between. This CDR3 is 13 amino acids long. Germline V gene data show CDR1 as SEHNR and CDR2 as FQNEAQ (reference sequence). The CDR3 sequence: CASSLQGQEKLFF. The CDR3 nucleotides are TGTGCCAGCAGCTTACAGGGTCAGGAAAAACTGTTTTTT.

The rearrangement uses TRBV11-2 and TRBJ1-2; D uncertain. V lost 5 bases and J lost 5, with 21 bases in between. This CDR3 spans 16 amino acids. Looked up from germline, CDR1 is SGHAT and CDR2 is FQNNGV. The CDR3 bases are TGTGCCAGCAGCCCCCTCCGCTCGGGGTCGAGGTATGGCTACACCTTC. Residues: CASSPLRSGSRYGYTF.

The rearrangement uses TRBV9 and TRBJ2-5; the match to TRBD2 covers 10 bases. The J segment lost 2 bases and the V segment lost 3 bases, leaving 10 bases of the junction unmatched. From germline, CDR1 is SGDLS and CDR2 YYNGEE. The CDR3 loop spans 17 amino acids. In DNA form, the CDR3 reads TGTGCCAGCAGCGAGGAGTTGACTAGCGGGTATCAAGAGACCCAGTACTTC. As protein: CASSEELTSGYQETQYF.

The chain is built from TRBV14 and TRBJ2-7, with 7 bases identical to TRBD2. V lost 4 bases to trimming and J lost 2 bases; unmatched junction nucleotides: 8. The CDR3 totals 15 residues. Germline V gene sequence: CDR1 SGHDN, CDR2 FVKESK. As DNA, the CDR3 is TGTGCCAGCAGCCCGACAGCGGGACGCCCCTACGAGCAGTACTTC. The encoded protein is CASSPTAGRPYEQYF.

CDR3 protein: CASSYSPIGQVAGYTF. The CDR3 region has the DNA TGTGCCAGCAGTTACTCTCCTATCGGACAGGTGGCTGGCTACACCTTC. The chain employs TRBV6-6 and TRBJ1-2, with 7 bases that match TRBD1. Unmatched junction bases numbered 11, after V lost 0 bases and J lost 7 bases. The CDR3 spans 16 residues. Germline lookup yields CDR1 MNHNY and CDR2 SVGAGI (reference sequence).

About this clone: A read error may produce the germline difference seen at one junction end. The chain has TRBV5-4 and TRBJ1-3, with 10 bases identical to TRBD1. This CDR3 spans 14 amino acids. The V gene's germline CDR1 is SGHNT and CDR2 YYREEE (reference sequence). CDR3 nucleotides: TGTGCCAGCAGCCCGAGGACAGGGGGAACCACCATATATTTT. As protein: CASSPRTGGTTIYF.

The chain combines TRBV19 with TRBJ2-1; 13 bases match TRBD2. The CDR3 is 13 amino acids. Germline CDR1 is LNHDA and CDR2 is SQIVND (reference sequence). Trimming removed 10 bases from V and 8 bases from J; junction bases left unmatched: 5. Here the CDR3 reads CATGLAGAYEQFF. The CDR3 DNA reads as TGTGCCACTGGACTAGCGGGAGCCTATGAGCAGTTCTTC.

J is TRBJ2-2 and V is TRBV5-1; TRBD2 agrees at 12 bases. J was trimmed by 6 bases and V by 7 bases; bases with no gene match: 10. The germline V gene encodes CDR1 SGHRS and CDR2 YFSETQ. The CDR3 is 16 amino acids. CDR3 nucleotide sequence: TGCGCCAGCCGACCCCTAGCGGGAGGGCCAGCCGGGGAGCTGTTTTTT. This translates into CASRPLAGGPAGELFF. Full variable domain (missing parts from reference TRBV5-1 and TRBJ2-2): KAGVTQTPRYLIKTRGQQVTLSCSPISGHRSVSWYQQTPGQGLQFLFEYFSETQRNKGNFPGRFSGRQFSNSRSEMNVSTLELGDSALYLCASRPLAGGPAGELFFGEGSRLTVL.

The CDR3 loop is CASSYDRNQPQHF. CDR3 in DNA: TGTGCCAGCAGTTACGACAGGAATCAGCCCCAGCATTTT. The chain is built from TRBV6-5 and TRBJ1-5; TRBD1 might be the D (6 bases). Between the trimmed V and J ends, which lost 2 bases and 4 bases, there was a span of 6 bases. Germline values: CDR1 MNHEY, CDR2 SVGAGI. The CDR3 runs 13 residues.

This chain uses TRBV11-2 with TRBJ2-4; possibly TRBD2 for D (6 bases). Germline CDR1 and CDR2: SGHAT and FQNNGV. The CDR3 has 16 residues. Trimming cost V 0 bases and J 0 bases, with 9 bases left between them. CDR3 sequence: CASSLDGGLAKNIQYF. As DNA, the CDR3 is TGTGCCAGCAGCTTAGATGGGGGACTAGCCAAAAACATTCAGTACTTC.

CDR3: CASTALDQGRPYEQYF. The CDR3 DNA reads as TGTGCCAGCACCGCCCTGGATCAGGGGAGACCCTACGAGCAGTACTTC. The V call is TRBV13, the J call TRBJ2-7; D is perhaps TRBD1 (6 bases). This CDR3 is 16 amino acids long. CDR1 is PRHDT and CDR2 is FYEKMQ in the germline V gene (reference sequence). V was trimmed by 7 bases and J by 2 bases, leaving 21 bases between them.

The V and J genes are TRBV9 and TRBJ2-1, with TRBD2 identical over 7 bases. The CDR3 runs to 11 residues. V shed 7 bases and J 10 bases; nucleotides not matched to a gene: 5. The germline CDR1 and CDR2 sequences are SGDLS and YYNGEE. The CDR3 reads CASGGEKEQFF. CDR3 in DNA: TGTGCCAGCGGGGGGGAAAAAGAGCAGTTCTTC.